A selection of T cell receptor beta chains follows, all from one sample in a study of blood T cells in healthy people across ages. TCRdb called the 5' RACE reads again in MiXCR, with one record for every CDR3 protein. The table lists more than 1,400,000 distinct CDR3 sequences, around 42% of them singletons. Sequencing was done on a sample of blood. The source of these receptors is a woman aged 18-29 years in good health. Both conserved end residues are part of each CDR3. D genes are given only for firm matches. The listing skips clone size in some rows; elsewhere it reads once, few, many or a size class.

d_gene	v_gene	j_gene	abundance	CDR3aa	CDR3nt
TRBD2	TRBV4-2	TRBJ2-7	NA	CASSQDTSGTSYNEQYF	TGTGCCAGCAGCCAAGATACTAGCGGGACCTCCTACAATGAGCAGTACTTC
NA	TRBV6-2/TRBV6-3	TRBJ2-4	few	CASRSGRSENIQYF	TGTGCCAGCAGATCGGGACGTTCGGAAAACATTCAGTACTTC
NA	TRBV13	TRBJ2-5	NA	CASSLKGGWETQYF	TGTGCCAGCAGCTTAAAAGGGGGTTGGGAGACCCAGTACTTC
TRBD1	TRBV27	TRBJ1-3	NA	CASSSQGAPGNTIYF	TGTGCCAGCAGTTCACAGGGGGCGCCTGGAAACACCATATATTTT
TRBD2	TRBV10-3	TRBJ2-5	many	CATGLAGVKQETQYF	TGTGCCACGGGACTAGCGGGAGTAAAGCAAGAGACCCAGTACTTC
NA	TRBV10-3	TRBJ2-3	few	CAINSQGGPDTQYF	TGTGCCATCAACTCACAGGGAGGGCCAGATACGCAGTATTTT
TRBD2	TRBV20-1	TRBJ2-5	few	CSAPSEIAGTQETQYF	TGCAGTGCCCCCTCCGAGATAGCGGGGACCCAAGAGACCCAGTACTTC
TRBD1	TRBV18	TRBJ1-1	NA	CASSSSTGGRTEAFF	TGTGCCAGCTCCTCCTCAACAGGGGGCCGGACTGAAGCTTTCTTT
TRBD1	TRBV28	TRBJ2-7	NA	CASRPRDRATYEQYF	TGTGCCAGCAGGCCAAGGGACAGGGCCACCTACGAGCAGTACTTC
TRBD2	TRBV15	TRBJ2-1	NA	CATVAGGQGNEQFF	TGTGCCACCGTTGCGGGGGGGCAAGGGAATGAGCAGTTCTTC
NA	TRBV4-1	TRBJ2-1	NA	CASAGISGEQFF	TGCGCCAGCGCCGGAATTTCTGGTGAGCAGTTCTTC
NA	TRBV20-1	TRBJ2-1	NA	CSAISGPTDEQFF	TGCAGTGCCATTAGCGGACCAACGGATGAGCAGTTCTTC
TRBD1	TRBV29-1	TRBJ2-7	few	CSVGQGVSYEQYF	TGCAGCGTGGGACAGGGGGTTTCCTACGAGCAGTACTTC
NA	TRBV7-9	TRBJ1-2	NA	CASSLGGRINYGYTF	TGTGCCAGCAGCTTAGGGGGACGGATTAACTATGGCTACACCTTC
NA	TRBV7-2	TRBJ1-1	once	CASSLDQGSTEAFF	TGTGCCAGCAGCTTAGATCAGGGGAGCACTGAAGCTTTCTTT
NA	TRBV11-3	TRBJ2-3	few	CASSLVSWPVDSISTDTQYF	TGTGCCAGCAGCTTAGTCTCGTGGCCCGTTGATTCTATTAGCACAGATACGCAGTATTTT
TRBD2	TRBV6-2/TRBV6-3	TRBJ2-7	NA	CASSFRSGGPSYEQYF	TGTGCCAGCAGTTTCCGAAGCGGGGGCCCCTCCTACGAGCAGTACTTC
NA	TRBV7-2	TRBJ1-2	NA	CASSLLRVGHGYTF	TGTGCCAGCAGCTTACTTAGGGTGGGCCATGGCTACACCTTC
NA	TRBV10-3	TRBJ1-2	once	CAISETTGRSYGYTF	TGTGCCATCAGTGAGACGACAGGAAGGAGCTATGGCTACACCTTC
NA	TRBV6-1	TRBJ1-2	NA	CASSDRRTGTLRNGYTF	TGTGCCAGCAGCGACCGTCGGACCGGGACCCTAAGGAATGGCTACACCTTC
NA	TRBV4-1	TRBJ1-1	few	CASSQDLRLLNTEAFF	TGCGCCAGCAGCCAAGATCTCCGGCTCCTTAACACTGAAGCTTTCTTT
NA	TRBV6-5	TRBJ1-2	few	CASSLGQMVYGYTF	TGTGCCAGCAGTCTAGGACAAATGGTCTATGGCTACACCTTC